These 26 T cell receptor beta chains came from one sample sequenced in a study of T cells in Graves' hyperthyroidism and ophthalmopathy (dated by TCRdb to the late 2010s). The method was multiplex PCR. Sequenced on an Illumina HiSeq 2000. The TCR beta CDR3 regions were amplified from the RNA transcripts. The first round of RT-PCR for the TCR CDR3 was performed with the HTBI primer set and the Qiagen OneStep RT-PCR kit. Clones were called with MiXCR by TCRdb after fastp trimmed the public reads at Q25, and only in-frame beta chains were retained. Under each unique CDR3 protein, matching rows form one entry showing the most common genes and DNA. For this sample there are hundreds of thousands of distinct CDR3 sequences; around 15% appear just once. Of the sample, approximately 19% falls within the top ten clones. The sample comprised blood. The source is a woman aged 60-75 years with Graves' ophthalmopathy.

This clonotype was detected once. This could be a read error, since a much larger clone is one nucleotide away. The chain couples TRBV14 to TRBJ2-3; 11 bases agree with TRBD2. Looked up from germline, CDR1 is SGHDN and CDR2 is FVKESK. This CDR3 is 16 amino acids long. Here the CDR3 DNA reads TGTGCCAGCAGCCTGACTAGCGGGATAGGCACAGATACGCGGTATTTT. This sequence encodes CASSLTSGIGTDTRYF.

This clonotype appeared many times. The rearrangement links TRBV28 to TRBJ2-2, with D unclear. The germline V gene has CDR1 MDHEN and CDR2 SYDVKM. The CDR3 sequence is 12 residues long. The V end lost 5 bases, the J end lost 8 bases, and 9 bases lay between the germline ends. Here the CDR3 reads CASSRATGELFF. Here the CDR3 DNA reads TGTGCCAGCAGTAGAGCGACGGGGGAGCTGTTTTTT.

This clonotype was counted many times. The V call is TRBV20-1, the J call TRBJ2-2; a possible D gene is TRBD2 (7 bases). V was cut by 0 bases and J by 6 bases, with 20 bases left in between. Germline CDR1 is DFQATT and CDR2 is SNEGSKA (reference sequence). The CDR3 is made up of 17 amino acids. As DNA, the CDR3 is TGCAGTGCTAGAGATGGACAGTGGACTAGGTCCGCCGGGGAGCTGTTTTTT. Translating gives CSARDGQWTRSAGELFF.

This clonotype has ten or more counts. CDR3 sequence reads: CAWSAPRQGGELFF. As DNA, the CDR3 is TGTGCCTGGAGTGCCCCTAGACAGGGCGGGGAGCTGTTTTTT. This chain connects TRBV30 to TRBJ2-2; TRBD1 aligns across 7 bases. This CDR3 has 14 residues. The V gene's germline CDR1 is GTSNPN and CDR2 SVGIG (reference sequence). The ends lost 1 base at V and 7 bases at J; junction bases unmatched: 6.

The J gene is TRBJ2-7, the V gene TRBV5-1; a weak D match, TRBD2 (6 bases). The length of the CDR3 is 16 residues. Germline values: CDR1 SGHRS, CDR2 YFSETQ. The V gene lost 0 bases and the J gene lost 4 bases, with 17 bases spanning the gap. The CDR3 region is CASSLALTSEIYEQYF. CDR3 in DNA: TGCGCCAGCAGCTTGGCCTTGACTAGTGAAATTTACGAGCAGTACTTC. Together with reference TRBV5-1 and TRBJ2-7, the CDR3 gives the full variable domain: KAGVTQTPRYLIKTRGQQVTLSCSPISGHRSVSWYQQTPGQGLQFLFEYFSETQRNKGNFPGRFSGRQFSNSRSEMNVSTLELGDSALYLCASSLALTSEIYEQYFGPGTRLTVT.

As concerns this clonotype: A much larger clone differs from this one at a single base, so this may be a read error. The chain uses TRBV12-3 or TRBV12-4 and TRBJ2-5; D gene unclear. The V and J ends lost 6 bases and 5 bases respectively, with 10 bases between them. This CDR3 region has 12 residues. The DNA of the CDR3 is TGTGCCAGCAGGGGGATTTCCGAGACCCAGTACTTC. It specifies CASRGISETQYF.

This clonotype occurred many times. CDR3 loop: CASPSGGGNEQFF. The CDR3 DNA reads TGTGCCAGCCCTAGTGGGGGGGGGAATGAGCAGTTCTTC. This rearrangement joins TRBV2 to TRBJ2-1, with 7 bases identical to TRBD2. J gave up 7 bases and V 8 bases, and 8 bases lay outside the gene matches. The V gene's germline CDR1 is SNHLY and CDR2 FYNNEI. The CDR3 consists of 13 residues. Full variable domain (missing parts from reference TRBV2 and TRBJ2-1): EPEVTQTPSHQVTQMGQEVILRCVPISNHLYFYWYRQILGQKVEFLVSFYNNEISEKSEIFDDQFSVERPDGSNFTLKIRSTKLEDSAMYFCASPSGGGNEQFFGPGTRLTVL.

The chain links TRBV3-1 to TRBJ2-7, with 8 bases aligning to TRBD2. After removal of 0 bases from V and 7 bases from J, the junction contained 17 bases not matched to a gene. The germline gives CDR1 LGHDT, CDR2 YNNKEL (reference sequence). The CDR3 runs to 18 residues. In DNA form, the CDR3 reads TGTGCCAGCAGCCAAGATTTTAGCGGGACTAGGGGGTCCAGAGAGCAGTACTTC. Protein product: CASSQDFSGTRGSREQYF.

This clonotype was picked up many times. The J gene is TRBJ2-7, the V gene TRBV6-2 or TRBV6-3; D is tentatively TRBD1 or TRBD2 (5 bases each). This CDR3 has 17 residues. V lost 6 bases and J lost 0, with 21 bases in between. Germline values: CDR1 MNHEY, CDR2 SVGEGT. CDR3 nucleotide sequence: TGTGCCAGCAGCCCTCTCGGGCGCCGAGGGGCCTCCTACGAGCAGTACTTC. Protein sequence: CASSPLGRRGASYEQYF.

This clonotype was picked up a small number of times. The rearrangement links TRBV5-1 to TRBJ2-1; TRBD2 is a possible D gene (5 bases). Looked up from germline, CDR1 is SGHRS and CDR2 is YFSETQ. This CDR3 spans 15 amino acids. With 3 bases removed from V and 8 bases from J, the gap between germline ends came to 18 bases. CDR3 protein: CASSSDYNNVDEQFF. DNA of the CDR3: TGCGCCAGCAGCTCCGACTATAATAACGTTGATGAGCAGTTCTTC.

The rearrangement joins TRBV7-8 to TRBJ2-3; TRBD2 aligns across 15 bases. The CDR3 runs 19 residues. Germline trimming cut 5 bases from V and 3 bases from J; bases unmatched to any gene: 12. Germline V gives CDR1 SGHVS, CDR2 FQNEAQ. The CDR3 region is CASSTRTSGRATVTDTQYF. The CDR3 bases are TGTGCCAGCAGCACCCGGACTAGCGGGAGGGCCACGGTAACAGATACGCAGTATTTT. Filled out from reference TRBV7-8 and TRBJ2-3, the complete variable domain reads GAGVSQSPRYKVAKRGQDVALRCDPISGHVSLFWYQQALGQGPEFLTYFQNEAQLDKSGLPSDRFFAERPEGSVSTLKIQRTQQEDSAVYLCASSTRTSGRATVTDTQYFGPGTRLTVL.

The rearrangement uses TRBV27 and TRBJ2-2; D perhaps matches TRBD1 (5 bases). V dropped 3 bases and J dropped 6 bases, with 14 bases sitting between them. CDR3 length: 15 residues. The germline V gene encodes CDR1 MNHEY and CDR2 SMNVEV (reference sequence). The CDR3 sequence: CASSFFIQGPGELFF. In nucleotides, the CDR3 is TGTGCCAGCAGTTTTTTTATTCAGGGCCCCGGGGAGCTGTTTTTT.

In its sample, this clonotype was seen a few times. The genes are TRBV12-3 or TRBV12-4 and TRBJ2-1; 9 positions match TRBD2. Germline trimming cut 6 bases from V and 6 bases from J; bases unmatched to any gene: 6. This CDR3 spans 14 amino acids. This CDR3 reads CASRELAGLNEQFF. In nucleotides, the CDR3 is TGTGCCAGCAGGGAACTAGCGGGCCTCAATGAGCAGTTCTTC.

The chain carries TRBV19 and TRBJ1-1, with 11 bases lining up with TRBD1. Trimming took 8 bases from V and 4 from J; bases not matched to a gene: 6. The CDR3 length is 14 residues. The germline gives CDR1 LNHDA, CDR2 SQIVND (reference sequence). Here the CDR3 DNA reads TGTGCCAGTGGACAGGGGGCGCGTGTCACTGAAGCTTTCTTT. It specifies CASGQGARVTEAFF.

This clonotype was observed a few times. An end of the junction does not agree with germline; a read error may underlie this. The rearrangement links TRBV5-1 to TRBJ2-2, with D perhaps TRBD1 (5 bases). Germline-derived CDR1 and CDR2 are SGHRS and YFSETQ. CDR3 length equals 15 residues. In DNA form, the CDR3 reads TGTGCCAGCAGCTTTCAGGGTAGATACACCGGGGAGCTGTTTTTT. Translation: CASSFQGRYTGELFF. Full variable domain (rest looked up from reference TRBV5-1 and TRBJ2-2): KAGVTQTPRYLIKTRGQQVTLSCSPISGHRSVSWYQQTPGQGLQFLFEYFSETQRNKGNFPGRFSGRQFSNSRSEMNVSTLELGDSALYLCASSFQGRYTGELFFGEGSRLTVL.

The gene calls are TRBV12-3 or TRBV12-4 and TRBJ1-1; D is unclear. V was shortened by 5 bases and J by 0 bases, with 10 bases between the two germline ends. This CDR3 has 14 residues. CDR3 bases: TGTGCCAGCAGTCGCCGGCCGTTGAACACTGAAGCTTTCTTT. Translated: CASSRRPLNTEAFF.

This clonotype was seen a handful of times. The chain recombines TRBV13 with TRBJ1-2, with 9 bases lining up with TRBD1. The J segment lost 5 bases and the V segment lost 8 bases, leaving 6 bases of the junction unmatched. The germline V gene has CDR1 PRHDT and CDR2 FYEKMQ (reference sequence). CDR3 length: 13 amino acids. This CDR3 is CASVYRGRYGYTF. In DNA form, the CDR3 reads TGTGCCAGCGTCTACAGGGGGCGATATGGCTACACCTTC. The variable domain in full, with the rest retrieved from reference TRBV13 and TRBJ1-2, is AAGVIQSPRHLIKEKRETATLKCYPIPRHDTVYWYQQGPGQDPQFLISFYEKMQSDKGSIPDRFSAQQFSDYHSELNMSSLELGDSALYFCASVYRGRYGYTFGSGTRLTVV.

This clonotype was detected a few times. The chain carries TRBV12-3 or TRBV12-4 and TRBJ2-7; tentatively, D is TRBD2 (5 bases). Trimming stripped 6 bases from V and 0 bases from J, with 15 bases between. The CDR3 runs 15 residues. This CDR3 reads CASSQGSASSYEQYF. As DNA, the CDR3 is TGTGCCAGCAGCCAAGGGAGCGCAAGCTCCTACGAGCAGTACTTC.

The genes are TRBV9 and TRBJ2-1; maybe TRBD1 (5 bases). V lost 4 bases and J 0 bases, leaving 17 bases between the germline ends. From germline, CDR1 is SGDLS and CDR2 YYNGEE. This CDR3 has 17 amino acids. The CDR3 here is CASSSPGFVSSYNEQFF. CDR3 DNA: TGTGCCAGCAGCTCCCCAGGGTTCGTAAGCTCCTACAATGAGCAGTTCTTC.

This clonotype was seen many times. This chain links TRBV7-8 with TRBJ2-1, with 12 bases lining up with TRBD1. The CDR3 is 24 residues long. V dropped 5 bases and J dropped 4; count of bases not matched to a gene: 30. The germline V gene encodes CDR1 SGHVS and CDR2 FQNEAQ. DNA for the CDR3: TGTGCCAGCAGCCCACGCGGGGACAGGGGGCGCCTAGCGGGCCTTAATAGACCTTACAATGAGCAGTTCTTC. This codes for CASSPRGDRGRLAGLNRPYNEQFF.

The V and J genes are TRBV19 and TRBJ2-1, with unresolved D. CDR3 length: 14 residues. In germline, CDR1 is LNHDA, CDR2 SQIVND (reference sequence). V lost 2 bases to trimming and J lost 5 bases, with 10 bases between them. CDR3 amino acids: CASSIIASNNEQFF. CDR3 DNA: TGTGCCAGTAGTATAATCGCTAGTAACAATGAGCAGTTCTTC.

This clonotype has a count of ten or more. This chain connects TRBV27 to TRBJ1-1; D is uncertain. The V end lost 6 bases, the J end lost 2 bases, and 16 bases lay between the germline ends. Germline assignment: CDR1 MNHEY and CDR2 SMNVEV (reference sequence). The CDR3 runs to 15 residues. The CDR3 protein is CASRRFGSVNTEAFF. CDR3 bases: TGTGCCAGCAGACGCTTCGGGAGCGTCAACACTGAAGCTTTCTTT.

This clonotype was observed many times. V is TRBV12-3 or TRBV12-4 and J is TRBJ2-1; 10 positions match TRBD2. This CDR3 is 15 amino acids long. V shed 3 bases, J shed 10 bases, and the junction held 9 bases outside the gene matches. The CDR3 spells CASSFPSGRAREQFF. The CDR3 coding sequence is TGTGCCAGCAGTTTTCCCAGCGGGAGGGCTAGAGAGCAGTTCTTC.

There are many counts of this clonotype. The chain employs TRBV20-1 and TRBJ2-1; 9 bases match TRBD2. The CDR3 runs to 16 residues. V was clipped by 5 bases and J by 6 bases; unmatched bases: 14. CDR1 and CDR2 from the germline V gene are DFQATT and SNEGSKA (reference sequence). CDR3 protein: CSASKLLAGNFNEQFF. The CDR3 bases are TGCAGTGCTTCAAAACTTCTAGCGGGAAATTTCAATGAGCAGTTCTTC.

This clonotype was seen at least ten times. The J gene is TRBJ2-5, the V gene TRBV27; 7 positions match TRBD2. Germline V gene lookup returns CDR1 MNHEY and CDR2 SMNVEV (reference sequence). Trimming at V came to 5 bases and at J to 5 bases, leaving 8 bases not matched to a gene. The CDR3 runs to 14 residues. CDR3 in amino acids: CASSRAGVGETQYF. CDR3 nucleotides: TGTGCCAGCAGTAGGGCGGGAGTCGGGGAGACCCAGTACTTC.

This clonotype appeared many times. This chain's CDR3 is CASTAGGPEAFF. CDR3 in DNA: TGTGCCAGCACCGCTGGGGGACCTGAAGCTTTCTTT. The rearrangement uses TRBV11-2 and TRBJ1-1; weak D call: TRBD1 (5 bases). V was pared by 7 bases and J by 6 bases, with 12 bases between. The CDR3 consists of 12 residues. Germline V CDR1 and CDR2: SGHAT, FQNNGV.